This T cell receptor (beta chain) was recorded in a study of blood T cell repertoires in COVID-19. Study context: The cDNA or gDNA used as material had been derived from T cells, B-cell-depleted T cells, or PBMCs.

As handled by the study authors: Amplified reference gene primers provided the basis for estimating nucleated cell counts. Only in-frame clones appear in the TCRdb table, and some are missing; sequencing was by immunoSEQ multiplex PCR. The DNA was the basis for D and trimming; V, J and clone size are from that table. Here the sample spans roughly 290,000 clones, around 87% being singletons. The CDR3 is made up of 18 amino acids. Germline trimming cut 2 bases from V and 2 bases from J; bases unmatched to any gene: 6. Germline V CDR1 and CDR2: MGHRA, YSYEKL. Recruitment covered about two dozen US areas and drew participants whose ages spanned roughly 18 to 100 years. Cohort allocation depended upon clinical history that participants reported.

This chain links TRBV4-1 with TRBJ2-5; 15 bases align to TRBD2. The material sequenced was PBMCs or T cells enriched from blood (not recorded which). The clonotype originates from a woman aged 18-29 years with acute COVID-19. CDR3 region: CASSQLGLAGGSQETQYF. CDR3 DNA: TGCGCCAGCAGCCAACTAGGACTAGCGGGAGGGTCGCAAGAGACCCAGTACTTC.